Given below is one T cell receptor (beta chain) in context. Its antigen remains unidentified. This specimen belongs to a study of CD4+ T cells in melanoma. Study-wide results and limits: Diverse differentiation states were reported for melanoma neoantigen-specific CD4+ T cells. CD8+ T cell, macrophage and B cell function reportedly correlated with neoantigen-specific CD4+ T cells.

The CDR3 is 12 residues long. Germline V gene sequence: CDR1 PRHDT, CDR2 FYEKMQ (reference sequence). V lost 2 bases, J lost 7 bases, and 8 bases lay in between. Sequencing was performed with immunoSEQ multiplex PCR; in TCRdb, only in-frame clones are kept and a portion is missing. The table lists some 6,800 clones, roughly half of them singletons. V usage is TRBV13 and J usage is TRBJ1-1; D is ambiguous. This sequence was found in a human donor with melanoma. What was sequenced was cells from a culture (not recorded whether cultured in vitro). The DNA of the CDR3 is TGTGCCAGCAGCTTAACCCCAGGTGAAGCTTTCTTT. It is translated as CASSLTPGEAFF.